These 29 T cell receptor beta chains share one sample of origin, sequenced in a study of beta chain features in type 1 diabetes. Since all of the isolated RNA was reverse transcribed, expressed TCRB transcripts were what got sequenced. Sequencing used immunoSEQ multiplex PCR; TCRdb keeps in-frame clones, though not all of them. The sample has 220,000 or so clones; around 68% are singletons. The sample consisted of naive CD4+ T cells from blood. The origin of the receptors is a man aged 25 to 45 in good health.

This chain joins TRBV6-6 and TRBJ2-1; D gene ambiguous. Trimming shortened V by 5 bases and J by 7 bases, and 18 bases separated the two germline ends. The CDR3 spans 15 residues. Germline V CDR1 and CDR2: MNHNY, SVGAGI (reference sequence). CDR3 nucleotide sequence: TGTGCCAGCAGTCTCTTTCTCGGGCCTAGGAATGAGCAGTTCTTC. Translation: CASSLFLGPRNEQFF.

The chain recombines TRBV9 with TRBJ2-2; tentatively, D is TRBD2 (6 bases). The germline V and J ends were trimmed by 3 bases and 7 bases, with 13 bases remaining between them. CDR1 SGDLS and CDR2 YYNGEE come from the germline V gene. The CDR3 has 14 residues. CDR3 DNA sequence: TGTGCCAGCAGCGCCGGGACTCTCATCGGGGAGCTGTTTTTT. It yields the protein CASSAGTLIGELFF.

The rearrangement links TRBV7-2 to TRBJ2-7; no reliable D call. Looked up from germline, CDR1 is SGHTA and CDR2 is FQGNSA. The CDR3 consists of 15 residues. V was cut by 4 bases and J by 3 bases, with 16 bases left in between. In DNA form, the CDR3 reads TGTGCCAGCAGCTCCTCCTATGGGTTAGTCTACGAGCAGTACTTC. This sequence encodes CASSSSYGLVYEQYF.

The chain employs TRBV30 and TRBJ1-5; D unresolved. The V and J ends lost 4 bases and 6 bases respectively, with 4 bases between them. This CDR3 is 10 amino acids long. CDR1 and CDR2 from the germline V gene are GTSNPN and SVGIG (reference sequence). The CDR3 nucleotides are TGTGCCTGGAAAGTTCAGCCCCAGCATTTT. This encodes CAWKVQPQHF.

A remark on this clone: At the DNA level, this CDR3 is encoded by other sequences in the same sample as well. The chain has TRBV5-1 and TRBJ2-1, with D possibly being TRBD2 (5 bases). The V and J ends lost 0 bases and 7 bases respectively, with 5 bases between them. The germline gives CDR1 SGHRS, CDR2 YFSETQ. This CDR3 has 12 residues. CDR3 in amino acids: CASSLAGNEQFF. As DNA, the CDR3 is TGCGCCAGCAGCTTGGCGGGAAATGAGCAGTTCTTC.

This chain uses TRBV9 with TRBJ2-1; 8 bases are a match to TRBD2. Trimming cost V 3 bases and J 5 bases; bases outside gene matches: 7. The CDR3 contains 15 residues. Germline V gene data show CDR1 as SGDLS and CDR2 as YYNGEE. The CDR3 is CASSAQLAGNNEQFF. DNA for the CDR3: TGTGCCAGCAGCGCCCAATTAGCGGGGAACAATGAGCAGTTCTTC. Full variable domain (missing parts from reference TRBV9 and TRBJ2-1): DSGVTQTPKHLITATGQRVTLRCSPRSGDLSVYWYQQSLDQGLQFLIQYYNGEERAKGNILERFSAQQFPDLHSELNLSSLELGDSALYFCASSAQLAGNNEQFFGPGTRLTVL.

Comment on this clone: This sample includes further DNA sequences coding for the same CDR3. The rearrangement links TRBV29-1 to TRBJ2-2, with 8 bases matching TRBD2. Losses at the gene ends were 6 bases for V and 0 bases for J; bases not matched to a gene: 0. There are 13 residues in the CDR3. CDR1 and CDR2 (germline): SQVTM, ANQGSEA. The CDR3 sequence is CSVGLANTGELFF. CDR3 nucleotides: TGCAGCGTGGGACTAGCGAACACCGGGGAGCTGTTTTTT.

This clone turned up a few times. The chain links TRBV29-1 to TRBJ2-7; no reliable D call. Trimming shortened V by 5 bases and J by 3 bases, and 11 bases separated the two germline ends. Germline CDR1 and CDR2: SQVTM and ANQGSEA. The CDR3 covers 12 residues. The CDR3 sequence: CSVRMPHYEQYF. CDR3 DNA: TGCAGCGTTCGTATGCCACACTACGAGCAGTACTTC.

The chain links TRBV7-2 to TRBJ2-3; tentatively, D is TRBD2 (6 bases). Germline V gene sequence: CDR1 SGHTA, CDR2 FQGNSA. The V end was cut by 6 bases, the J end by 6 bases, with 19 bases between. This CDR3 has 15 amino acids. CDR3 region: CASSRTSGLADTQYF. DNA for the CDR3: TGTGCCAGCAGTCGGACCAGCGGGTTAGCTGATACGCAGTATTTT.

V gene TRBV15 combines with J gene TRBJ2-1; unclear D gene. CDR3 length equals 12 residues. In germline, CDR1 is LNHNV, CDR2 YYDKDF (reference sequence). V lost 9 bases, J lost 7 bases, and 13 bases lay in between. CDR3 sequence reads: CATSPAENEQFF. The CDR3 DNA reads TGTGCCACGAGCCCTGCGGAAAATGAGCAGTTCTTC.

The chain couples TRBV11-2 to TRBJ2-1; 11 bases are a match to TRBD1. The CDR3 is 19 amino acids. The germline V gene has CDR1 SGHAT and CDR2 FQNNGV. The trim removed 0 bases at V and 0 bases at J, leaving 7 bases unmatched. Here the CDR3 DNA reads TGTGCCAGCAGCTTAGATGGGACAGGGGGTGCTAACTCCTACAATGAGCAGTTCTTC. It codes for CASSLDGTGGANSYNEQFF.

V usage is TRBV28 and J usage is TRBJ1-5; possibly TRBD1 for D (5 bases). The CDR3 length is 14 residues. The germline gives CDR1 MDHEN, CDR2 SYDVKM. Trimming removed 8 bases from V and 3 bases from J, with 14 bases in between. In DNA, the CDR3 is TGTGCCAGCTCGGTGGGGGAGATCAATCAGCCCCAGCATTTT. Its translation is CASSVGEINQPQHF.

This chain joins TRBV2 and TRBJ2-4; D perhaps matches TRBD1 (5 bases). V gave up 6 bases and J gave up 0 bases, with 18 bases separating them. The germline V gene encodes CDR1 SNHLY and CDR2 FYNNEI. This CDR3 is 17 amino acids long. The CDR3: CASRDIQDVIAKNIQYF. The CDR3 nucleotides read TGTGCCAGCAGGGACATTCAAGATGTCATAGCCAAAAACATTCAGTACTTC.

The rearrangement uses TRBV29-1 and TRBJ2-5; 10 bases match TRBD1. In germline, CDR1 is SQVTM, CDR2 ANQGSEA. V was clipped by 2 bases and J by 5 bases; unmatched bases: 2. The CDR3 is made up of 13 amino acids. DNA for the CDR3: TGCAGCGTTGAACGGACAGGGGGGGAGACCCAGTACTTC. Protein: CSVERTGGETQYF.

The chain employs TRBV13 and TRBJ2-2, with D perhaps TRBD1 or TRBD2 (5 bases each). The germline V and J ends were trimmed by 4 bases and 7 bases, with 19 bases remaining between them. The CDR3 is 16 amino acids. CDR1 and CDR2 (germline): PRHDT, FYEKMQ (reference sequence). In DNA, the CDR3 is TGTGCCAGCAGCTCGACAGTACTAGTTGGGGACGGGGAGCTGTTTTTT. Encoded protein: CASSSTVLVGDGELFF.

Only one count was recorded for this clone. CDR3 in amino acids: CASSMAGIETQYF. DNA of the CDR3: TGTGCCAGTAGTATGGCAGGAATAGAGACCCAGTACTTC. The rearrangement joins TRBV19 to TRBJ2-5; D ambiguous. The CDR3 is made up of 13 amino acids. V lost 3 bases and J 4 bases, leaving 9 bases between the germline ends. CDR1 and CDR2 (germline): LNHDA, SQIVND (reference sequence).

The CDR3 DNA reads as TGTGCCAGCAGCATGAGGACAGCTAGCACAGATACGCAGTATTTT. It specifies CASSMRTASTDTQYF. This chain joins TRBV11-3 and TRBJ2-3, with D perhaps TRBD1 (6 bases). The length of the CDR3 is 15 residues. The V gene's germline CDR1 is SGHNT and CDR2 YENEEA. Trimming removed 5 bases at V and 0 bases at J, with 12 bases between.

The chain couples TRBV7-9 to TRBJ2-1, with D possibly being TRBD2 (5 bases). The CDR3 extends over 14 amino acids. Per the germline V gene, CDR1 is SEHNR and CDR2 is FQNEAQ (reference sequence). V was shortened by 9 bases and J by 9 bases, with 21 bases between the two germline ends. This CDR3 reads CASVREPVVSEQFF. The CDR3 DNA follows: TGTGCCAGTGTCCGGGAACCCGTAGTGAGTGAGCAGTTCTTC.

This clone has only a few counts. CDR3 bases: TGCGGGTGGGGACAGCAAACAGATACGCAGTATTTT. It yields the protein CGWGQQTDTQYF. The J gene is TRBJ2-3, the V gene TRBV29-1; TRBD1 agrees at 7 bases. The germline V gene has CDR1 SQVTM and CDR2 ANQGSEA. The CDR3 is made up of 12 amino acids.

The V gene is TRBV28, the J gene TRBJ2-5, with 10 bases lining up with TRBD1. V gave up 1 base and J gave up 4 bases; unmatched junction bases: 3. Germline loops: CDR1 MDHEN, CDR2 SYDVKM. This CDR3 comprises 15 residues. Here the CDR3 reads CASSLLTGGRETQYF. Written as DNA, the CDR3 is TGTGCCAGCAGTTTATTGACAGGGGGCCGAGAGACCCAGTACTTC.

The rearrangement uses TRBV30 and TRBJ2-3; D possibly corresponds to TRBD1 (5 bases). The CDR3 contains 12 residues. The germline CDR1 and CDR2 sequences are GTSNPN and SVGIG (reference sequence). V was shortened by 2 bases and J by 6 bases, with 9 bases between the two germline ends. In DNA form, the CDR3 reads TGTGCCTGGAGTCGTAAGGGGGATACGCAGTATTTT. This gives the protein CAWSRKGDTQYF.

V usage is TRBV29-1 and J usage is TRBJ2-7; D is tentatively TRBD1 or TRBD2 (5 bases each). V was shortened by 4 bases and J by 2 bases, with 12 bases between the two germline ends. This CDR3 contains 13 residues. The germline gives CDR1 SQVTM, CDR2 ANQGSEA. The DNA of the CDR3 is TGCAGCGTTGGGGGACCGGGGCCCTACGAGCAGTACTTC. Translating it yields CSVGGPGPYEQYF.

The chain carries TRBV30 and TRBJ2-1; 7 bases are a match to TRBD2. V shed 4 bases and J 7 bases; nucleotides not matched to a gene: 16. CDR1 is GTSNPN and CDR2 is SVGIG in the germline V gene (reference sequence). The CDR3 covers 16 residues. The CDR3 here is CAWKDLLAPFGNEQFF. In DNA form, the CDR3 reads TGTGCCTGGAAAGACCTACTAGCGCCCTTTGGAAATGAGCAGTTCTTC.

This clone was detected a few times. The chain employs TRBV18 and TRBJ1-1, with D hard to call. CDR3 size: 12 residues. Trimming shortened V by 4 bases and J by 6 bases, and 9 bases separated the two germline ends. CDR1 and CDR2 (germline): KGHSH, LQKENI. The CDR3 is CASSLPGAEAFF. DNA for the CDR3: TGTGCCAGCTCACTACCGGGCGCTGAAGCTTTCTTT.

The chain uses TRBV11-2 and TRBJ2-5; a weak D match, TRBD1 (5 bases). The ends were cut back, 4 bases at V and 7 bases at J, with 16 bases in the middle. Germline V gene sequence: CDR1 SGHAT, CDR2 FQNNGV. This CDR3 has 14 amino acids. The CDR3 coding sequence is TGTGCCAGCAGCTCGTTATTGGGGCAGTGGACCCAGTACTTC. This translates into CASSSLLGQWTQYF.

This sequence joins TRBV11-2 and TRBJ2-4; D not certain. The germline V gene has CDR1 SGHAT and CDR2 FQNNGV. The CDR3 runs to 14 residues. The germline V and J ends were trimmed by 3 bases and 1 base, with 7 bases remaining between them. CDR3 sequence reads: CASSLIGAKNIQYF. As DNA, the CDR3 is TGTGCCAGCAGCTTGATCGGCGCCAAAAACATTCAGTACTTC.

The V gene is TRBV7-2, the J gene TRBJ2-6; D gene uncertain. Germline V CDR1 and CDR2: SGHTA, FQGNSA. Trimming left V 4 bases short and J 0 bases short, with 7 bases between. The CDR3 runs to 15 residues. CDR3 DNA sequence: TGTGCCAGCAGCTCAAGGTCCTCTGGGGCCAACGTCCTGACTTTC. It yields the protein CASSSRSSGANVLTF.

J is TRBJ1-3 and V is TRBV5-4; D unresolved. Deletions cut 2 bases from V and 5 bases from J, with 8 bases between. The CDR3 consists of 13 residues. The V gene's germline CDR1 is SGHNT and CDR2 YYREEE (reference sequence). The CDR3 DNA is TGTGCCAGCAGCTTCCCGAACCGAAACACCATATATTTT. Translation gives CASSFPNRNTIYF.

V is TRBV7-6 and J is TRBJ2-7, with D perhaps assigned TRBD1 or TRBD2 (5 bases each). The V gene's germline CDR1 is SGHVS and CDR2 FNYEAQ. The CDR3 has 11 residues. The V gene lost 5 bases and the J gene lost 7 bases, with 9 bases spanning the gap. The chain's CDR3 is CASSPGTEQYF. For the CDR3, the DNA is TGTGCCAGCAGCCCAGGGACGGAGCAGTACTTC.